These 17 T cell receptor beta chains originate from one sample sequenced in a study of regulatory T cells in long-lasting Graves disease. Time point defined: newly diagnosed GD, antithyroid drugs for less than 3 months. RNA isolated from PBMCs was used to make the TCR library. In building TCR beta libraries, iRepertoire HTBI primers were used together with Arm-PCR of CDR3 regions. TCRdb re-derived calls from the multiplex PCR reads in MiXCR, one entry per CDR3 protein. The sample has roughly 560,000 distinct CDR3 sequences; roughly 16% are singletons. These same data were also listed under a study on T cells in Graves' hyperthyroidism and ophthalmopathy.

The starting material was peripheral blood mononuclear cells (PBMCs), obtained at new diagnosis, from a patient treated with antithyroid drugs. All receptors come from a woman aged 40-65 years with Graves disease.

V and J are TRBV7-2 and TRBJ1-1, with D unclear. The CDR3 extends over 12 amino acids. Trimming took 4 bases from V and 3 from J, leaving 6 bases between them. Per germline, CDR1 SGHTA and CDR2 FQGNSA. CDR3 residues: CASSSVDTEAFF. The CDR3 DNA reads TGTGCCAGCAGCTCTGTGGACACTGAAGCTTTCTTT. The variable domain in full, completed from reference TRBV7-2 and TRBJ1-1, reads GAGVSQSPSNKVTEKGKDVELRCDPISGHTALYWYRQSLGQGLEFLIYFQGNSAPDKSGLPSDRFSAERTGGSVSTLTIQRTQQEDSAVYLCASSSVDTEAFFGQGTRLTVV.

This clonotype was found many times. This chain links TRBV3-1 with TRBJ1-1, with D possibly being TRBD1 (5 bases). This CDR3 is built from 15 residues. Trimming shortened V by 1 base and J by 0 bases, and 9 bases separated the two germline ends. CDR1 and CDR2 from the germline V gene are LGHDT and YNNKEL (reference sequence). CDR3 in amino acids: CASSQAGTLNTEAFF. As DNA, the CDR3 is TGTGCCAGCAGCCAAGCCGGGACTCTGAACACTGAAGCTTTCTTT.

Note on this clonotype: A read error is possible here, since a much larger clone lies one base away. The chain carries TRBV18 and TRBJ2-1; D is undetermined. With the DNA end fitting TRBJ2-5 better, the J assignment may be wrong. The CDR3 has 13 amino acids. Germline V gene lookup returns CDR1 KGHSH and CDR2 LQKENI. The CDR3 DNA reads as TGTGCCAGCTCTCCATCCCTCGTCGAGACCCAGTACTTC. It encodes CASSPSLVETQYF.

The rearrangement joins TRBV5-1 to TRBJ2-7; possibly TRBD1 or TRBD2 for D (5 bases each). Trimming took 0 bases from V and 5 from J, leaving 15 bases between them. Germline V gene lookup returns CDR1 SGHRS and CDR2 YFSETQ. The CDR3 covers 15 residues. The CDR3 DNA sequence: TGCGCCAGCAGCTTGGCCGCGGGCAGGGTTCACGAGCAGTACTTC. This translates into CASSLAAGRVHEQYF.

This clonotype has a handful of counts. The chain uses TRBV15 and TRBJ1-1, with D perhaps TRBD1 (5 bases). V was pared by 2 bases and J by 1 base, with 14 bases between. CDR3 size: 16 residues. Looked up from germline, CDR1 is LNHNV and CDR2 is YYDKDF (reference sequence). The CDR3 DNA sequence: TGTGCCACCAGCAGACCATACGGGACGGCGAACACTGAAGCTTTCTTT. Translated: CATSRPYGTANTEAFF. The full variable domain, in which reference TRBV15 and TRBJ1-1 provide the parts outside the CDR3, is DAMVIQNPRYQVTQFGKPVTLSCSQTLNHNVMYWYQQKSSQAPKLLFHYYDKDFNNEADTPDNFQSRRPNTSFCFLDIRSPGLGDTAMYLCATSRPYGTANTEAFFGQGTRLTVV.

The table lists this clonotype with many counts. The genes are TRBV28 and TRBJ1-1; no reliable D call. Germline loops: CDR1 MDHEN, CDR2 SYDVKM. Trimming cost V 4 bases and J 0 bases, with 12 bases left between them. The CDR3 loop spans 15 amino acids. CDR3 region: CASSSPGSMNTEAFF. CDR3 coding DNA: TGTGCCAGCAGTTCCCCGGGCAGCATGAACACTGAAGCTTTCTTT.

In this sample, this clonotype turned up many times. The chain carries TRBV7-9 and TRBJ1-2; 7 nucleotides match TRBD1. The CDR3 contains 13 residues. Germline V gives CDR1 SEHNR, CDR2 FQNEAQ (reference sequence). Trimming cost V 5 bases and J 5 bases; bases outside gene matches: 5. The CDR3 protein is CASSPGTEYGYTF. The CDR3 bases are TGTGCCAGCAGCCCTGGGACAGAGTATGGCTACACCTTC.

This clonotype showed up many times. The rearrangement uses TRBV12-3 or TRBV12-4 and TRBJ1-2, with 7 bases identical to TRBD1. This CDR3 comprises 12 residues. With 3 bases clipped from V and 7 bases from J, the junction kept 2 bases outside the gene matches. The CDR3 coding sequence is TGTGCCAGCAGTTTGACAGGGACTGGCTACACCTTC. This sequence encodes CASSLTGTGYTF.

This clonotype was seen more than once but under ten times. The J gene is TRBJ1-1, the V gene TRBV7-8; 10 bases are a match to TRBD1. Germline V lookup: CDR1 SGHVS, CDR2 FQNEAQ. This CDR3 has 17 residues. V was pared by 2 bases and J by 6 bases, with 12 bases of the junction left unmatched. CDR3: CASSLRGGGQGFPEAFF. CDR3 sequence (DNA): TGTGCCAGCAGCTTAAGGGGGGGGGGACAGGGGTTCCCTGAAGCTTTCTTT.

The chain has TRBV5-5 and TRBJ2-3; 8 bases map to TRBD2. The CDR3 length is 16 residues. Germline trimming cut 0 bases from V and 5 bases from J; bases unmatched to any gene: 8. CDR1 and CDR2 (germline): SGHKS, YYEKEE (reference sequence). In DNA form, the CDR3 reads TGTGCCAGCAGCTTGGGGTTTAGCGGGGCCCAAGATACGCAGTATTTT. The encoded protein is CASSLGFSGAQDTQYF.

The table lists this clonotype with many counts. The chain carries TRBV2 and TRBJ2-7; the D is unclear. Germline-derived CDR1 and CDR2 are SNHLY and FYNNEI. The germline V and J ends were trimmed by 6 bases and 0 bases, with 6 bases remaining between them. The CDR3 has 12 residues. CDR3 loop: CASRPFSYEQYF. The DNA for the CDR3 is TGTGCCAGCAGACCCTTCTCCTACGAGCAGTACTTC.

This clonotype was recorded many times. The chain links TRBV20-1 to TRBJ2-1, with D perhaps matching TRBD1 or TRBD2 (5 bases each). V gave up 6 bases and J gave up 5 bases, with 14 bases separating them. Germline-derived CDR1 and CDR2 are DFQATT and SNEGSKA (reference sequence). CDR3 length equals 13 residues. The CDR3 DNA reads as TGCAGTGCCGGGACCCCTGCCCACAATGAGCAGTTCTTC. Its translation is CSAGTPAHNEQFF.

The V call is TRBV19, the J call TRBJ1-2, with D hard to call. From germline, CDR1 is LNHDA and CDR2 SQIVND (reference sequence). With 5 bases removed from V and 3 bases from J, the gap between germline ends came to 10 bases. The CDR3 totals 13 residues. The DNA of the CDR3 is TGTGCCAGTAGTCCCCCCACCTACTATGGCTACACCTTC. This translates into CASSPPTYYGYTF.

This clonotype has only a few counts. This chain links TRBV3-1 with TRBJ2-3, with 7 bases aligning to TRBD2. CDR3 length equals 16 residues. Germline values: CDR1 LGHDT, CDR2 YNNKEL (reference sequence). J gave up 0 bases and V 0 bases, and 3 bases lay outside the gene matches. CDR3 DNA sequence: TGTGCCAGCAGCCAAGACTGGGGGGGGAGCACAGATACGCAGTATTTT. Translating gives CASSQDWGGSTDTQYF.

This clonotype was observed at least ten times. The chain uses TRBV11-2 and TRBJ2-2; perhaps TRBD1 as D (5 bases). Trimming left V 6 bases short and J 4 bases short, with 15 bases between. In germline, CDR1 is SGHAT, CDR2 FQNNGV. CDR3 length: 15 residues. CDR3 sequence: CASRSLRAGTGELFF. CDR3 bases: TGTGCCAGCAGATCCCTCAGGGCAGGCACCGGGGAGCTGTTTTTT.

CDR3 loop: CAISVRDSYNEQFF. The CDR3 bases are TGTGCCATCAGCGTCCGGGACAGCTACAATGAGCAGTTCTTC. The V call is TRBV10-3, the J call TRBJ2-1, with TRBD1 matching 7 bases. Germline V CDR1 and CDR2: ENHRY, SYGVKD. The J segment lost 3 bases and the V segment lost 6 bases, leaving 5 bases of the junction unmatched. CDR3 length equals 14 residues.

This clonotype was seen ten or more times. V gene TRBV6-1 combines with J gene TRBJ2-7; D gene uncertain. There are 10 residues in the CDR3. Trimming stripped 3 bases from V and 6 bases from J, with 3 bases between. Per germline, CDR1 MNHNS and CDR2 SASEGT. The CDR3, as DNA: TGTGCCAGCAGTGATCTCGAGCAGTACTTC. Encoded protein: CASSDLEQYF.